The 24 T cell receptor beta chains listed next were all sequenced from one sample in a study of response to subunit inactivated influenza vaccine. TCRdb itself ran the RT-PCR reads through MiXCR, one entry per CDR3 protein. The sample lists roughly 500,000 distinct CDR3 sequences, 16% occurring once. Sequencing was performed on CD4+ T cells sorted from PBMCs, taken approximately 25 months after vaccination. These receptors were obtained from a man aged 45 to 75 who received an inactivated influenza vaccine.

The chain combines TRBV5-1 with TRBJ1-2; D is unresolved. This CDR3 spans 13 amino acids. Germline values: CDR1 SGHRS, CDR2 YFSETQ. V was cut by 3 bases and J by 4 bases, with 10 bases left in between. This chain's CDR3 is CASSSRISYGYTF. The CDR3 DNA sequence: TGCGCCAGCAGCTCCCGGATCTCCTATGGCTACACCTTC. The full variable domain, completed using reference TRBV5-1 and TRBJ1-2, is KAGVTQTPRYLIKTRGQQVTLSCSPISGHRSVSWYQQTPGQGLQFLFEYFSETQRNKGNFPGRFSGRQFSNSRSEMNVSTLELGDSALYLCASSSRISYGYTFGSGTRLTVV.

J is TRBJ2-1 and V is TRBV9; D is undetermined. The germline gives CDR1 SGDLS, CDR2 YYNGEE. V lost 2 bases and J 3 bases, leaving 6 bases between the germline ends. The CDR3 totals 13 residues. CDR3 nucleotide sequence: TGTGCCAGCAGCGTGGCTGACTACAATGAGCAGTTCTTC. This gives the protein CASSVADYNEQFF. Combining the CDR3 with reference TRBV9 and TRBJ2-1 gives the whole variable domain DSGVTQTPKHLITATGQRVTLRCSPRSGDLSVYWYQQSLDQGLQFLIQYYNGEERAKGNILERFSAQQFPDLHSELNLSSLELGDSALYFCASSVADYNEQFFGPGTRLTVL.

The chain combines TRBV15 with TRBJ2-2; 7 nucleotides align to TRBD1. The CDR3 is made up of 15 amino acids. The germline gives CDR1 LNHNV, CDR2 YYDKDF (reference sequence). V shed 8 bases and J 4 bases; nucleotides not matched to a gene: 10. The CDR3: CATFKSTGTTGELFF. The CDR3, as DNA: TGTGCCACCTTTAAGTCGACAGGGACCACCGGGGAGCTGTTTTTT.

This clonotype has more than one count but fewer than ten. A read error may be the cause here, since a much bigger clone is one base away. The J gene is TRBJ1-5, the V gene TRBV29-1; 7 bases align to TRBD1. Germline V gene data show CDR1 as SQVTM and CDR2 as ANQGSEA. CDR3 length equals 14 residues. CDR3 residues: CSVEIQGSNEPQHF. The CDR3 nucleotides are TGCAGCGTTGAAATACAGGGGAGCAATGAGCCCCAGCATTTT.

This sequence joins TRBV30 and TRBJ2-2; D perhaps matches TRBD2 (6 bases). V was pared by 0 bases and J by 8 bases, with 13 bases between. The CDR3 is 14 residues long. CDR1 is GTSNPN, CDR2 SVGIG, per germline (reference sequence). The DNA for the CDR3 is TGTGCCTGGAGTGTACTAGGGACTCGAGGGGAGCTGTTTTTT. Amino acid sequence: CAWSVLGTRGELFF. Full variable domain (missing parts from reference TRBV30 and TRBJ2-2): SQTIHQWPATLVQPVGSPLSLECTVEGTSNPNLYWYRQAAGRGLQLLFYSVGIGQISSEVPQNLSASRPQDRQFILSSKKLLLSDSGFYLCAWSVLGTRGELFFGEGSRLTVL.

This clonotype was seen a handful of times. The chain links TRBV7-2 to TRBJ2-3; D gene uncertain. The CDR3 runs to 15 residues. Germline CDR1 and CDR2: SGHTA and FQGNSA. V was shortened by 1 base and J by 6 bases, with 14 bases between the two germline ends. As DNA, the CDR3 is TGTGCCAGCAGCTTAGAGGTTCTAGTGCGGGATACGCAGTATTTT. It translates to CASSLEVLVRDTQYF.

This clonotype was observed a few times. The chain couples TRBV14 to TRBJ2-7, with D unclear. The CDR3 totals 14 residues. Germline CDR1 and CDR2: SGHDN and FVKESK. Trimming took off 1 base at V and 0 bases at J, with 7 bases between the two ends. Here the CDR3 reads CASSQGRYSYEQYF. DNA for the CDR3: TGTGCCAGCAGCCAAGGCAGGTACTCCTACGAGCAGTACTTC.

The chain couples TRBV5-4 to TRBJ2-1; 8 bases align to TRBD2. CDR3 length: 16 residues. From germline, CDR1 is SGHNT and CDR2 YYREEE (reference sequence). The V segment lost 4 bases and the J segment 3 bases; nucleotides outside the gene matches: 9. CDR3 DNA sequence: TGTGCCAGCAGCCCGGGGGGGACTACCTACTACAATGAGCAGTTCTTC. Translation gives CASSPGGTTYYNEQFF.

In this sample, this clonotype turned up many times. The genes are TRBV10-3 and TRBJ2-2; D tentatively reads TRBD1 or TRBD2 (5 bases each). V dropped 7 bases and J dropped 3 bases, with 12 bases sitting between them. The CDR3 has 14 amino acids. From germline, CDR1 is ENHRY and CDR2 SYGVKD. Here the CDR3 reads CAIMSGTDTGELFF. CDR3 nucleotide sequence: TGTGCCATCATGTCAGGGACGGACACCGGGGAGCTGTTTTTT.

This clonotype was detected a few times. The chain uses TRBV12-3 or TRBV12-4 and TRBJ2-7, with TRBD1 matching over 9 bases. This CDR3 is 15 amino acids long. The trim removed 2 bases at V and 4 bases at J, leaving 6 bases unmatched. CDR3 sequence reads: CASSLFSGQGYEQYF. DNA of the CDR3: TGTGCCAGCAGTTTATTTTCGGGACAGGGTTACGAGCAGTACTTC.

The chain links TRBV30 to TRBJ2-3, with 14 positions matching TRBD2. CDR1 is GTSNPN, CDR2 SVGIG, per germline (reference sequence). CDR3 length: 16 amino acids. V gave up 4 bases and J gave up 6 bases; unmatched junction bases: 9. This CDR3 reads CAWNAGTSGSGDTQYF. The DNA of the CDR3 is TGTGCCTGGAACGCCGGGACTAGCGGGAGTGGCGATACGCAGTATTTT.

This clonotype was found a few times. This rearrangement joins TRBV5-1 to TRBJ2-3; no firm D call. Germline CDR1 reads SGHRS; CDR2 reads YFSETQ. This CDR3 contains 13 residues. Trimming left V 4 bases short and J 5 bases short, with 11 bases between. CDR3 sequence reads: CASSEPPRDTQYF. In DNA form, the CDR3 reads TGCGCCAGCAGCGAGCCCCCAAGAGATACGCAGTATTTT.

Comments on this clonotype: One base away lies a much larger clone, so this may be a sequencing read error. V usage is TRBV9 and J usage is TRBJ2-3; D is perhaps TRBD2 (7 bases). The CDR3 totals 18 residues. The germline V and J ends were trimmed by 5 bases and 1 base, with 23 bases remaining between them. Germline assignment: CDR1 SGDLS and CDR2 YYNGEE. CDR3 coding DNA: TGTGCCAGCAGTCGCGGGAGTAGGGGGGGATCTGGCACAGATACGCAGTATTTT. Translating gives CASSRGSRGGSGTDTQYF.

The chain joins TRBV14 to TRBJ1-1; perhaps TRBD1 as D (6 bases). Trimming took off 6 bases at V and 5 bases at J, with 16 bases between the two ends. The CDR3 has 14 amino acids. Germline CDR1 reads SGHDN; CDR2 reads FVKESK. The CDR3 DNA is TGTGCCAGCAGGGAACAGGGAGTCTTGACTGAAGCTTTCTTT. It is translated as CASREQGVLTEAFF.

The genes are TRBV3-1 and TRBJ2-1; possible D gene TRBD2, 5 bases. V was clipped by 0 bases and J by 6 bases, with 12 bases between them. The V gene's germline CDR1 is LGHDT and CDR2 YNNKEL (reference sequence). The CDR3 extends over 15 amino acids. CDR3 protein: CASSQEAVRANEQFF. The CDR3 DNA follows: TGTGCCAGCAGCCAAGAAGCGGTTCGGGCCAATGAGCAGTTCTTC.

This chain connects TRBV5-1 to TRBJ2-1, with 8 bases aligning to TRBD2. The CDR3 consists of 14 residues. V lost 5 bases to trimming and J lost 4 bases; unmatched junction nucleotides: 5. Germline CDR1 reads SGHRS; CDR2 reads YFSETQ. As DNA, the CDR3 is TGCGCCAGCAGGAGCGGGGGCCAGTACAATGAGCAGTTCTTC. Its translation is CASRSGGQYNEQFF. The whole variable domain, remainder taken from reference TRBV5-1 and TRBJ2-1, is KAGVTQTPRYLIKTRGQQVTLSCSPISGHRSVSWYQQTPGQGLQFLFEYFSETQRNKGNFPGRFSGRQFSNSRSEMNVSTLELGDSALYLCASRSGGQYNEQFFGPGTRLTVL.

V gene TRBV5-6 combines with J gene TRBJ2-5; D unresolved. V was clipped by 9 bases and J by 0 bases, with 18 bases between them. This CDR3 contains 15 residues. Germline V gene sequence: CDR1 SGHDT, CDR2 YYEEEE. Here the CDR3 reads CATRPHSQYQETQYF. In DNA form, the CDR3 reads TGTGCCACCAGACCCCACAGCCAGTACCAAGAGACCCAGTACTTC.

This clonotype has more than one count but fewer than ten. The rearrangement joins TRBV27 to TRBJ2-3; weak D call: TRBD2 (6 bases). Trimming cost V 5 bases and J 6 bases, with 18 bases left between them. Germline values: CDR1 MNHEY, CDR2 SMNVEV (reference sequence). CDR3 length: 15 amino acids. This CDR3 reads CASSSRDSRGDTQYF. CDR3 coding DNA: TGTGCCAGCAGTAGCCGGGACTCCAGAGGCGATACGCAGTATTTT.

The rearrangement links TRBV7-8 to TRBJ2-7; the match to TRBD2 covers 9 bases. CDR1 and CDR2 (germline): SGHVS, FQNEAQ. The V gene end was trimmed by 5 bases and the J gene end by 3 bases; junction bases not matched to a gene: 5. The CDR3 sequence is 14 residues long. The CDR3: CASSAGTSSYEQYF. The CDR3 nucleotides are TGTGCCAGCAGCGCCGGGACTAGCAGCTACGAGCAGTACTTC.

J is TRBJ2-1 and V is TRBV20-1; 8 nucleotides match TRBD2. The CDR3 contains 15 residues. Looked up from germline, CDR1 is DFQATT and CDR2 is SNEGSKA (reference sequence). The trim removed 1 base at V and 7 bases at J, leaving 9 bases unmatched. The CDR3 here is CSARVASGRGNEQFF. CDR3 bases: TGCAGTGCTAGAGTGGCCAGCGGGAGAGGGAATGAGCAGTTCTTC.

This clonotype occurred a few times. The chain links TRBV5-1 to TRBJ1-1, with a weak D call TRBD1 (6 bases). The CDR3 spans 16 residues. Germline-derived CDR1 and CDR2 are SGHRS and YFSETQ. The germline V and J ends were trimmed by 4 bases and 1 base, with 17 bases remaining between them. Here the CDR3 DNA reads TGCGCCAGCAGCCTGGCGGGGGGCGCGGCGAACACTGAAGCTTTCTTT. Protein sequence: CASSLAGGAANTEAFF.

This sequence joins TRBV3-1 and TRBJ1-6, with D perhaps matching TRBD1 (5 bases). Germline assignment: CDR1 LGHDT and CDR2 YNNKEL (reference sequence). The V gene lost 6 bases and the J gene lost 13 bases, with 13 bases spanning the gap. The CDR3 sequence is 12 residues long. Here the CDR3 reads CASSEGYYPLHF. In DNA form, the CDR3 reads TGTGCCAGCAGTGAGGGGTACTATCCCCTCCACTTT.

This clonotype was recorded a few times. The chain combines TRBV5-1 with TRBJ2-5, with D possibly being TRBD1 or TRBD2 (5 bases each). CDR3 length: 15 residues. The germline gives CDR1 SGHRS, CDR2 YFSETQ. V shed 0 bases and J shed 4 bases, with 13 bases lying between them. The CDR3 loop is CASSLAIRDGETQYF. The CDR3 DNA reads TGCGCCAGCAGCTTGGCCATCAGGGACGGAGAGACCCAGTACTTC.

This clonotype was seen repeatedly, ten times or more. The chain employs TRBV12-3 or TRBV12-4 and TRBJ2-5, with 8 nucleotides matching TRBD2. With V trimmed by 5 bases and J by 6 bases, 11 bases remained unmatched. The CDR3 runs to 15 residues. The CDR3 protein is CASSPGRGVGKTQYF. In DNA form, the CDR3 reads TGTGCCAGCAGTCCCGGGCGGGGGGTCGGGAAGACCCAGTACTTC.